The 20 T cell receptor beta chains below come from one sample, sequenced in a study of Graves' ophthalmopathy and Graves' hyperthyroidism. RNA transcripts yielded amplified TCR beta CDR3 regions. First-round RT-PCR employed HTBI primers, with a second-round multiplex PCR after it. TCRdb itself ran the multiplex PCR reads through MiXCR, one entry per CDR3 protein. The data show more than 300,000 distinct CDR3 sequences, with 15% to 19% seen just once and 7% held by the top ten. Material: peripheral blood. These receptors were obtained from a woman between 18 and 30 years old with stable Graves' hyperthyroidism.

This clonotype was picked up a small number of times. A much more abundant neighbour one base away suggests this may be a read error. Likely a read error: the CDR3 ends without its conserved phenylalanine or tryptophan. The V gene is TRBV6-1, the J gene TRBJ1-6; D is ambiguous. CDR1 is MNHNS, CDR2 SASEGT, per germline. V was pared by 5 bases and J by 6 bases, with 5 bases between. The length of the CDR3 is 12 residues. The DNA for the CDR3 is TGTGCCAGCAGTAACCTTAATTCACCCCTCCACTGT. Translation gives CASSNLNSPLHC.

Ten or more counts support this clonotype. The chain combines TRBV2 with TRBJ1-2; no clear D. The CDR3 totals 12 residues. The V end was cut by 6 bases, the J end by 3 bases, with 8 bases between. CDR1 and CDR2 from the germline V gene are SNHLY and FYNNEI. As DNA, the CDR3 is TGTGCCAGCAGACTAACAGACTATGGCTACACCTTC. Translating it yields CASRLTDYGYTF.

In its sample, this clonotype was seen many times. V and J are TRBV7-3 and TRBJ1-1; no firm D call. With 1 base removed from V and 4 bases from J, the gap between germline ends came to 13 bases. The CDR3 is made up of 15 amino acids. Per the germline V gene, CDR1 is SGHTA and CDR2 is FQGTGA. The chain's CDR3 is CASSLNGIWATEAFF. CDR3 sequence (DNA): TGTGCCAGCAGCTTAAATGGAATTTGGGCCACTGAAGCTTTCTTT.

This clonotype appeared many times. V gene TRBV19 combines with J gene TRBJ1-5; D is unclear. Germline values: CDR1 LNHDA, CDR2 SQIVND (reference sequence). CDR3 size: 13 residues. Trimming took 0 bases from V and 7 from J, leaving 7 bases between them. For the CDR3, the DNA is TGTGCCAGTAGTATAGAGGCGGGACAGCCCCAGCATTTT. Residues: CASSIEAGQPQHF.

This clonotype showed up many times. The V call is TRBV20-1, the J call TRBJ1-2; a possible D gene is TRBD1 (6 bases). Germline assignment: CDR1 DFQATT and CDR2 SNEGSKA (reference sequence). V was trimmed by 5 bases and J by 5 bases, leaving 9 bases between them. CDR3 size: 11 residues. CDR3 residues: CSARGQYGYTF. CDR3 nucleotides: TGCAGTGCTCGAGGACAGTATGGCTACACCTTC.

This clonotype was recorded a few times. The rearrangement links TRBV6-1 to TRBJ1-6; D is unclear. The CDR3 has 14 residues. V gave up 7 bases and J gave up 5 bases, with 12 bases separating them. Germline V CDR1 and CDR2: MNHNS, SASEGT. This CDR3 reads CASIARIHNSPLHF. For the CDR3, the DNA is TGTGCCAGCATTGCGAGGATACATAATTCACCCCTCCACTTT.

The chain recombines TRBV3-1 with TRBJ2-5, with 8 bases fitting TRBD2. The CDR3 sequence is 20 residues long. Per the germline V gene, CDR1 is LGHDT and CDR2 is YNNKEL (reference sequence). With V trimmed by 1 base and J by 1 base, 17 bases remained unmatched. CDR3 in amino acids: CASSQGWGGGGGLSQETQYF. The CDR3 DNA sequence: TGTGCCAGCAGCCAAGGATGGGGAGGTGGCGGGGGGCTAAGCCAAGAGACCCAGTACTTC.

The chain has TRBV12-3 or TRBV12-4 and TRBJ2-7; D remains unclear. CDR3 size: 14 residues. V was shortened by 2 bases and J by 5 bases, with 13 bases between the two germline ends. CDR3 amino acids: CASSLFGSAHEQYF. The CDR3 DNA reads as TGTGCCAGCAGTTTATTTGGGTCAGCCCACGAGCAGTACTTC.

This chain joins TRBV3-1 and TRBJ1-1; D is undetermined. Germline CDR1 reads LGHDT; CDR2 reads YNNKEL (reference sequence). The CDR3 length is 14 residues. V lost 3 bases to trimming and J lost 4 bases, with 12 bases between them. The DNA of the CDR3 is TGTGCCAGCAGCCAGGGGTCCTCTGTCACTGAAGCTTTCTTT. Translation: CASSQGSSVTEAFF.

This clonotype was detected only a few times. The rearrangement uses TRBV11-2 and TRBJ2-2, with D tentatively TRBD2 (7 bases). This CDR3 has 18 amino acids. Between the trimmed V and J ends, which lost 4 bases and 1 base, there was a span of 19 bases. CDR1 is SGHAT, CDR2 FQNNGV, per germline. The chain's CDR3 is CASSWKRGGQMNTGELFF. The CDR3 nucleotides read TGTGCCAGCAGCTGGAAGAGGGGGGGGCAAATGAACACCGGGGAGCTGTTTTTT.

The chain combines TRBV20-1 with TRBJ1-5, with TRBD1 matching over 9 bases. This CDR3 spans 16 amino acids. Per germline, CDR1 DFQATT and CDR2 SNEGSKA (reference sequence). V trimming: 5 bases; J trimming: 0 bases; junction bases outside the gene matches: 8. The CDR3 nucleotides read TGCAGTGCTGAAGCCTGGACAGGGGATAGCAATCAGCCCCAGCATTTT. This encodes CSAEAWTGDSNQPQHF.

CDR3 DNA sequence: TGTGCCAGCAGCCAATTTCAGGGAAACACCGGGGAGCTGTTTTTT. It translates to CASSQFQGNTGELFF. The chain combines TRBV3-1 with TRBJ2-2; perhaps TRBD1 as D (5 bases). The CDR3 contains 15 residues. The V gene's germline CDR1 is LGHDT and CDR2 YNNKEL (reference sequence). The ends were cut back, 2 bases at V and 2 bases at J, with 9 bases in the middle.

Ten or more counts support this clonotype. The CDR3 reads CASSIAGSQPQHF. CDR3 in DNA: TGTGCCAGCAGTATTGCAGGAAGTCAGCCCCAGCATTTT. The V and J genes are TRBV6-5 and TRBJ1-5; D is undetermined. The CDR3 loop spans 13 amino acids. V dropped 5 bases and J dropped 6 bases, with 11 bases sitting between them. Germline CDR1 MNHEY, CDR2 SVGAGI.

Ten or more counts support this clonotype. DNA for the CDR3: TGTGCCAGCAGTTTAAACCCTTCGGTAGGCTACACCTTC. Residues: CASSLNPSVGYTF. This chain uses TRBV27 with TRBJ1-2, with D unresolved. The CDR3 spans 13 residues. Trimming left V 2 bases short and J 8 bases short, with 12 bases between. Germline V gene lookup returns CDR1 MNHEY and CDR2 SMNVEV (reference sequence).

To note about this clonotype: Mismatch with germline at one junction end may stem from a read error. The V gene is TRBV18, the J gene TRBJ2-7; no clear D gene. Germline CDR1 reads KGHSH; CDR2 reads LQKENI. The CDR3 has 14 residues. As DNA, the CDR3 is TGTGCCAGCTCACCGACTCAAGGGTCCTACGGGCAGTACTTC. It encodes CASSPTQGSYGQYF.

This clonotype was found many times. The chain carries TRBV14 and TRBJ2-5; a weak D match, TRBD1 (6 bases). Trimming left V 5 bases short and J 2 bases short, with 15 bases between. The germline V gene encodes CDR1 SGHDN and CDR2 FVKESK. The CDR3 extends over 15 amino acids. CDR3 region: CASSVRQALQETQYF. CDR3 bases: TGTGCCAGCAGCGTGCGACAGGCCCTACAAGAGACCCAGTACTTC. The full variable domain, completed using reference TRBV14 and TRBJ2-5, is EAGVTQFPSHSVIEKGQTVTLRCDPISGHDNLYWYRRVMGKEIKFLLHFVKESKQDESGMPNNRFLAERTGGTYSTLKVQPAELEDSGVYFCASSVRQALQETQYFGPGTRLLVL.

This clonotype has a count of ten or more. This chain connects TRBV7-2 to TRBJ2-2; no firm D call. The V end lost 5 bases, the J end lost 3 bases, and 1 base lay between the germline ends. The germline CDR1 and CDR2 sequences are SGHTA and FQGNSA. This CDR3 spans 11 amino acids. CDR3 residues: CASSHTGELFF. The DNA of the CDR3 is TGTGCCAGCAGCCACACCGGGGAGCTGTTTTTT.

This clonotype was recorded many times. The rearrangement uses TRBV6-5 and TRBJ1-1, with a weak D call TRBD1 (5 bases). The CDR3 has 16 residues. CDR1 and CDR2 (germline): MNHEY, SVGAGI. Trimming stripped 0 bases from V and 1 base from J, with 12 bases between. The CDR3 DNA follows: TGTGCCAGCAGTTACTCGACGGGGGGAAAGAACACTGAAGCTTTCTTT. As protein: CASSYSTGGKNTEAFF.

CDR3 protein: CASSLVMSGLGEAQYF. DNA for the CDR3: TGTGCCAGCAGCTTAGTGATGTCAGGGCTCGGGGAGGCCCAGTACTTC. The J gene is TRBJ2-5, the V gene TRBV7-2; a weak D match, TRBD2 (6 bases). Germline CDR1 SGHTA, CDR2 FQGNSA. The CDR3 loop spans 16 amino acids. V was pared by 1 base and J by 9 bases, with 21 bases between.

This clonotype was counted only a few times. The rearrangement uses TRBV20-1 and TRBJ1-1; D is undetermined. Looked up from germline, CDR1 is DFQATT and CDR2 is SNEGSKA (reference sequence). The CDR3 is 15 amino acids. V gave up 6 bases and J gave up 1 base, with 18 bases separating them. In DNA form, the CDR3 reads TGCAGTGCCGCTCTCCCACGATTCGCGAACACTGAAGCTTTCTTT. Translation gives CSAALPRFANTEAFF.